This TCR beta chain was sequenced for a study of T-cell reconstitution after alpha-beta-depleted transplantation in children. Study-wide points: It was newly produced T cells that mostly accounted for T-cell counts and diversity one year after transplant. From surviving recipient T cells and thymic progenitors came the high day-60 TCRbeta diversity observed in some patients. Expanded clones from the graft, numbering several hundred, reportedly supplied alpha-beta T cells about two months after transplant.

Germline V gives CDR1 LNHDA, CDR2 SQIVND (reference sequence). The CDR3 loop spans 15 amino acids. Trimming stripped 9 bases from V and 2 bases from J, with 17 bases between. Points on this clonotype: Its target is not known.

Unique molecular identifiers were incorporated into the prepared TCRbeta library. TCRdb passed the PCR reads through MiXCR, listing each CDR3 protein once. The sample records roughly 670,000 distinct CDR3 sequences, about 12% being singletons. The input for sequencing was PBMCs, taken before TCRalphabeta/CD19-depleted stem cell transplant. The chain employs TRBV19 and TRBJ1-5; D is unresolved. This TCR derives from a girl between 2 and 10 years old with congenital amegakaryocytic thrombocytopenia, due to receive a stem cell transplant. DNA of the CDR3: TGTGCCAGCCGCGTGGGGAGGGTAGGCAATCAGCCCCAGCATTTT. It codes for CASRVGRVGNQPQHF.